This entry lists 20 T cell receptor beta chains sequenced from one sample in a study of cytotoxic CD8 clonotypes in ibrutinib-treated CLL. Some clones are missing from TCRdb's copy, which holds only in-frame ones; the method was immunoSEQ multiplex PCR. Among 200,000 or so clones listed, 75% to 85% were seen once. The specimen comprised PBMCs, sampled after 12 months of ibrutinib treatment. Receptors were obtained from a human donor with chronic lymphocytic leukemia.

The chain combines TRBV5-1 with TRBJ2-1; 8 nucleotides line up with TRBD1. The germline V gene has CDR1 SGHRS and CDR2 YFSETQ. This CDR3 spans 15 amino acids. The ends lost 2 bases at V and 1 base at J; junction bases unmatched: 2. The CDR3 spells CASSLTGGSYNEQFF. The CDR3 nucleotides read TGCGCCAGCAGCTTAACAGGGGGGTCCTACAATGAGCAGTTCTTC.

The sample holds one count of this clone. The chain couples TRBV7-9 to TRBJ2-5; D remains unclear. This CDR3 is built from 11 residues. In germline, CDR1 is SEHNR, CDR2 FQNEAQ (reference sequence). The CDR3: CAHMVQETQYF. The CDR3 DNA is TGTGCTCATATGGTTCAAGAGACCCAGTACTTC.

This clone was detected only once. The V call is TRBV5-6, the J call TRBJ1-5; D remains unclear. The CDR3 extends over 15 amino acids. V was pared by 0 bases and J by 0 bases, with 7 bases between. Germline CDR1 is SGHDT and CDR2 is YYEEEE. The CDR3 DNA sequence: TGTGCCAGCAGCTTGGATGGGCATAGCAATCAGCCCCAGCATTTT. Encoded protein: CASSLDGHSNQPQHF.

The V and J genes are TRBV2 and TRBJ2-1; 12 nucleotides match TRBD2. Per the germline V gene, CDR1 is SNHLY and CDR2 is FYNNEI. The CDR3 has 15 residues. J gave up 6 bases and V 6 bases, and 6 bases lay outside the gene matches. The CDR3, as DNA: TGTGCCAGCAGAGTCCTAGCGGGGGGGATCAATGAGCAGTTCTTC. It specifies CASRVLAGGINEQFF.

The chain is built from TRBV6-5 and TRBJ2-5, with D possibly called TRBD1 or TRBD2 (6 bases each). Germline CDR1 is MNHEY and CDR2 is SVGAGI. The CDR3 spans 15 residues. Trimming shortened V by 6 bases and J by 4 bases, and 18 bases separated the two germline ends. The CDR3 is CASRMRGRPGETQYF. The DNA for the CDR3 is TGTGCCAGCAGGATGAGGGGGAGGCCCGGAGAGACCCAGTACTTC.

CDR3 bases: TGTGCCAGCAGTTTCGGGACGGGAGGCGAGCAGTACTTC. It yields the protein CASSFGTGGEQYF. The chain employs TRBV27 and TRBJ2-7; TRBD2 aligns across 7 bases. Germline V CDR1 and CDR2: MNHEY, SMNVEV (reference sequence). This CDR3 has 13 residues. The ends lost 3 bases at V and 6 bases at J; junction bases unmatched: 5.

The V gene is TRBV25-1, the J gene TRBJ1-3; D ambiguous. The V and J ends lost 1 base and 0 bases respectively, with 7 bases between them. Germline V CDR1 and CDR2: MGHDK, SYGVNS. The CDR3 runs to 15 residues. The CDR3 DNA reads as TGTGCCAGCAGTGAATCGGGGAGCTCTGGAAACACCATATATTTT. It specifies CASSESGSSGNTIYF.

This chain joins TRBV4-2 and TRBJ2-5; TRBD1 matches at 10 bases. CDR1 and CDR2 (germline): LGHNA, YNFKEQ. Trimming at V came to 4 bases and at J to 5 bases, leaving 25 bases not matched to a gene. The CDR3 length is 21 residues. The DNA of the CDR3 is TGTGCCAGCAGCCCCGCGGGCTCACCCGGACAGCCGGGACAGGGGCGCGAGACCCAGTACTTC. Translated, it gives CASSPAGSPGQPGQGRETQYF.

The CDR3 loop reads CASSQFLQGGTYNEQFF. In DNA, the CDR3 is TGCGCCAGCAGCCAATTCCTTCAGGGTGGGACCTACAATGAGCAGTTCTTC. The rearrangement links TRBV4-1 to TRBJ2-1, with D possibly TRBD1 on 5 matching bases. Germline CDR1 is MGHRA and CDR2 is YSYEKL. V lost 2 bases and J 2 bases, leaving 16 bases between the germline ends. The CDR3 has 17 residues.

J is TRBJ2-3 and V is TRBV7-8, with 9 bases matching TRBD1. The germline gives CDR1 SGHVS, CDR2 FQNEAQ. V shed 4 bases and J 2 bases; nucleotides not matched to a gene: 7. CDR3 length equals 16 residues. The CDR3 DNA is TGTGCCAGCAGCTCCCCCGGGGACAGGGTCACAGATACGCAGTATTTT. Its protein is CASSSPGDRVTDTQYF.

As regards this clone: This specimen includes other DNA sequences encoding the same CDR3. The chain carries TRBV28 and TRBJ2-3; D is unresolved. The germline gives CDR1 MDHEN, CDR2 SYDVKM. There are 13 residues in the CDR3. Trimming stripped 5 bases from V and 3 bases from J, with 9 bases between. Written as DNA, the CDR3 is TGTGCCAGCAGTCCTCGGCCGACAGATACGCAGTATTTT. Encoded protein: CASSPRPTDTQYF.

This chain uses TRBV6-5 with TRBJ2-1; 13 bases line up with TRBD2. Germline values: CDR1 MNHEY, CDR2 SVGAGI. V was pared by 10 bases and J by 8 bases, with 11 bases of the junction left unmatched. This CDR3 spans 15 amino acids. CDR3 nucleotide sequence: TGTGCCACACACCTCGGACTAGCGGGAGTAGATGAGCAGTTCTTC. Translated: CATHLGLAGVDEQFF.

This chain links TRBV27 with TRBJ2-7; 8 nucleotides align to TRBD2. J was trimmed by 3 bases and V by 6 bases; bases with no gene match: 10. The length of the CDR3 is 15 residues. Germline V CDR1 and CDR2: MNHEY, SMNVEV (reference sequence). The CDR3: CASSSGGAGDYEQYF. CDR3 DNA sequence: TGTGCCAGCAGCTCGGGTGGAGCGGGAGACTACGAGCAGTACTTC.

This clone has just one count. The rearrangement uses TRBV6-1 and TRBJ1-5; D is ambiguous. This CDR3 is 13 amino acids long. V gave up 5 bases and J gave up 9 bases, with 14 bases separating them. Germline V lookup: CDR1 MNHNS, CDR2 SASEGT. For the CDR3, the DNA is TGTGCCAGCAGTTGGGCTACAGAGGGGCCCCAGCATTTT. Translation gives CASSWATEGPQHF.

The genes are TRBV4-2 and TRBJ2-3; TRBD2 aligns across 15 bases. J lost 2 bases, V lost 2 bases, and 11 bases had no gene match. The CDR3 loop spans 20 amino acids. Germline CDR1 reads LGHNA; CDR2 reads YNFKEQ. The CDR3 DNA is TGTGCCAGCAGCCAAAGGACTAGCGGGAGGGCCGACCGAAACACAGATACGCAGTATTTT. Its protein product is CASSQRTSGRADRNTDTQYF.

V is TRBV7-8 and J is TRBJ2-7; the match to TRBD1 covers 7 bases. Per the germline V gene, CDR1 is SGHVS and CDR2 is FQNEAQ. The CDR3 contains 14 residues. Germline trimming cut 2 bases from V and 2 bases from J; bases unmatched to any gene: 3. Here the CDR3 DNA reads TGTGCCAGCAGCTTATACGGGACAGCCTACGAGCAGTACTTC. Its protein product is CASSLYGTAYEQYF.

The chain employs TRBV7-9 and TRBJ2-2; no definite D call. In germline, CDR1 is SEHNR, CDR2 FQNEAQ (reference sequence). The CDR3 loop spans 15 amino acids. V lost 10 bases and J 0 bases, leaving 15 bases between the germline ends. The CDR3 loop is CAIHPEDTNTGELFF. CDR3 nucleotide sequence: TGTGCCATCCATCCGGAAGACACGAACACCGGGGAGCTGTTTTTT.

The chain is built from TRBV18 and TRBJ1-2; 7 bases align to TRBD1. The V gene's germline CDR1 is KGHSH and CDR2 LQKENI. This CDR3 contains 13 residues. Losses at the gene ends were 3 bases for V and 2 bases for J; bases not matched to a gene: 0. Written as DNA, the CDR3 is TGTGCCAGCTCACCGGGACAGAACTATGGCTACACCTTC. Amino acids: CASSPGQNYGYTF.

The chain's CDR3 is CASSPRDNTNQPQHF. The CDR3 bases are TGTGCCAGTAGTCCCCGGGACAATACGAATCAGCCCCAGCATTTT. This sequence joins TRBV19 and TRBJ1-5; a weak D match, TRBD1 (6 bases). The CDR3 is made up of 15 amino acids. The V end lost 5 bases, the J end lost 4 bases, and 15 bases lay between the germline ends. In germline, CDR1 is LNHDA, CDR2 SQIVND (reference sequence).

This clone was seen only once. The chain uses TRBV7-2 and TRBJ1-1; no reliable D call. The CDR3 runs to 9 residues. Germline V gene data show CDR1 as SGHTA and CDR2 as FQGNSA. V lost 2 bases and J lost 9, with 1 base in between. CDR3 coding DNA: TGTGCCAGCAGCTTAAAAGCTTTCTTT. It is translated as CASSLKAFF.